The 29 T cell receptor beta chains below all came from one sample that was sequenced in a study of blood T cell repertoires in COVID-19 (TCRdb year 2020). Libraries were made using the immunoSEQ multiplex PCR assay. The table comes from immuneACCESS by way of TCRdb, which keeps in-frame sequences with V and J called. Part of the clones is missing from these tables; in studies checked, under half for an unresolved V gene and the rest for unknown reasons. Across this sample there are under 200,000 clones, with over 70% seen only once. In total, the top ten clones hold less than 3.5% of the sample. The sample consisted of peripheral blood. The receptors shown here come from a woman aged 55-75 years with acute or convalescent COVID-19.

The chain combines TRBV27 with TRBJ1-6; TRBD1 agrees at 7 bases. Trimming took 6 bases from V and 4 from J; bases not matched to a gene: 9. The germline CDR1 and CDR2 sequences are MNHEY and SMNVEV (reference sequence). The CDR3 loop spans 16 amino acids. CDR3 protein: CASSPLGTDYNSPLHF. As DNA, the CDR3 is TGTGCCAGCAGCCCCCTGGGGACAGATTATAATTCACCCCTCCACTTT.

This clone came up a few times. The CDR3 DNA reads TGCGCCAGCAGTGAAGGGGATGGGGAGCTGTTTTTT. This gives the protein CASSEGDGELFF. The chain has TRBV10-1 and TRBJ2-2; weak D call: TRBD1 (5 bases). V was trimmed by 3 bases and J by 8 bases, leaving 7 bases between them. This CDR3 is built from 12 residues. CDR1 and CDR2 from the germline V gene are WNHNN and SYGVQD (reference sequence).

This chain uses TRBV6-5 with TRBJ2-7, with 9 bases that match TRBD2. The CDR3 covers 15 residues. V gave up 4 bases and J gave up 2 bases; unmatched junction bases: 6. CDR1 and CDR2 from the germline V gene are MNHEY and SVGAGI. CDR3 coding DNA: TGTGCCAGCAGTTCCAATAGCGGGGGAGCCTACGAGCAGTACTTC. Encoded protein: CASSSNSGGAYEQYF.

The V gene is TRBV12-5, the J gene TRBJ1-4; TRBD1 matches at 8 bases. The V gene's germline CDR1 is LGHNT and CDR2 FRNRAP. The ends lost 6 bases at V and 5 bases at J; junction bases unmatched: 8. The CDR3 totals 15 residues. The CDR3 DNA reads as TGTGCTAGTGGGAAGGGGGACAGGACCAATGAAAAACTGTTTTTT. Its protein is CASGKGDRTNEKLFF.

J is TRBJ1-5 and V is TRBV7-2; D is undetermined. Trimming stripped 4 bases from V and 2 bases from J, with 12 bases between. In germline, CDR1 is SGHTA, CDR2 FQGNSA. This CDR3 spans 15 amino acids. This chain's CDR3 is CASSSDGVGNQPQHF. CDR3 DNA: TGTGCCAGCAGCTCGGACGGGGTAGGCAATCAGCCCCAGCATTTT.

This chain connects TRBV19 to TRBJ1-1; D might be TRBD1 (5 bases). The germline gives CDR1 LNHDA, CDR2 SQIVND (reference sequence). V gave up 3 bases and J gave up 1 base, with 9 bases separating them. The CDR3 spans 14 residues. The CDR3 here is CASSIAGRNTEAFF. The CDR3, as DNA: TGTGCCAGTAGTATTGCGGGACGGAACACTGAAGCTTTCTTT. Variable domain in full (rest from reference TRBV19 and TRBJ1-1): DGGITQSPKYLFRKEGQNVTLSCEQNLNHDAMYWYRQDPGQGLRLIYYSQIVNDFQKGDIAEGYSVSREKKESFPLTVTSAQKNPTAFYLCASSIAGRNTEAFFGQGTRLTVV.

The chain couples TRBV7-9 to TRBJ1-4; no clear D. V was clipped by 1 base and J by 7 bases, with 10 bases between them. The germline CDR1 and CDR2 sequences are SEHNR and FQNEAQ (reference sequence). This CDR3 has 14 amino acids. CDR3 in amino acids: CASSLERVAEKLFF. For the CDR3, the DNA is TGTGCCAGCAGCTTAGAGCGGGTGGCTGAAAAACTGTTTTTT. The full variable domain, completed using reference TRBV7-9 and TRBJ1-4, is DTGVSQNPRHKITKRGQNVTFRCDPISEHNRLYWYRQTLGQGPEFLTYFQNEAQLEKSRLLSDRFSAERPKGSFSTLEIQRTEQGDSAMYLCASSLERVAEKLFFGSGTQLSVL.

The V call is TRBV4-1, the J call TRBJ1-3, with D possibly being TRBD1 (6 bases). The V and J ends lost 4 bases and 0 bases respectively, with 13 bases between them. From germline, CDR1 is MGHRA and CDR2 YSYEKL. CDR3 length: 16 residues. CDR3 in DNA: TGCGCCAGCAGCCCTGCGACAGGTTTCTCTGGAAACACCATATATTTT. Encoded protein: CASSPATGFSGNTIYF.

The chain couples TRBV19 to TRBJ1-6; D is perhaps TRBD1 (5 bases). The CDR3 consists of 14 residues. The V and J ends lost 8 bases and 5 bases respectively, with 13 bases between them. Germline loops: CDR1 LNHDA, CDR2 SQIVND (reference sequence). The DNA for the CDR3 is TGTGCCAGTCGCCCCAGGGATAATAATTCACCCCTCCACTTT. The encoded protein is CASRPRDNNSPLHF.

This chain connects TRBV28 to TRBJ1-5; D is undetermined. V was clipped by 6 bases and J by 5 bases, with 8 bases between them. The CDR3 spans 12 residues. The germline V gene encodes CDR1 MDHEN and CDR2 SYDVKM. This CDR3 is CASRVSDQPQHF. The DNA of the CDR3 is TGTGCCAGCAGGGTATCGGATCAGCCCCAGCATTTT.

The rearrangement joins TRBV11-2 to TRBJ2-3; possibly TRBD2 for D (5 bases). The germline V and J ends were trimmed by 4 bases and 0 bases, with 14 bases remaining between them. CDR1 is SGHAT and CDR2 is FQNNGV in the germline V gene. CDR3 length: 16 amino acids. The CDR3 DNA is TGTGCCAGCAGCTCCATGGGCGGGTATAGCACAGATACGCAGTATTTT. The encoded protein is CASSSMGGYSTDTQYF.

The chain couples TRBV10-3 to TRBJ2-3, with 10 nucleotides matching TRBD2. Germline-derived CDR1 and CDR2 are ENHRY and SYGVKD. Trimming cost V 7 bases and J 4 bases; bases outside gene matches: 5. CDR3 size: 14 residues. CDR3 protein: CAIKSGGASDTQYF. CDR3 nucleotide sequence: TGTGCCATCAAAAGCGGGGGGGCCTCAGATACGCAGTATTTT.

The chain's CDR3 is CASTDRVRGYTF. CDR3 bases: TGTGCCAGCACCGACAGGGTGCGCGGCTACACCTTC. The chain recombines TRBV6-5 with TRBJ1-2; 7 nucleotides match TRBD1. V lost 7 bases, J lost 8 bases, and 7 bases stayed unmatched. This CDR3 spans 12 amino acids. The germline CDR1 and CDR2 sequences are MNHEY and SVGAGI.

The chain employs TRBV7-9 and TRBJ1-2; 9 bases line up with TRBD1. The V and J ends lost 6 bases and 6 bases, in that order; junction bases with no gene match: 8. This CDR3 has 14 residues. Germline assignment: CDR1 SEHNR and CDR2 FQNEAQ (reference sequence). The CDR3 DNA reads TGTGCCAGCAGTTTCGGGACAGGGAGGAATGGCTACACCTTC. Encoded protein: CASSFGTGRNGYTF.

V gene TRBV2 combines with J gene TRBJ1-5; no clear D. With 5 bases removed from V and 3 bases from J, the gap between germline ends came to 11 bases. Germline assignment: CDR1 SNHLY and CDR2 FYNNEI. The CDR3 has 14 residues. This chain's CDR3 is CASSPPRSNQPQHF. CDR3 bases: TGTGCCAGCAGTCCCCCGAGGTCCAATCAGCCCCAGCATTTT.

This sequence joins TRBV6-5 and TRBJ1-1, with 9 bases that match TRBD1. V lost 0 bases, J lost 6 bases, and 8 bases stayed unmatched. Germline V gives CDR1 MNHEY, CDR2 SVGAGI. The CDR3 is 16 amino acids. The CDR3 bases are TGTGCCAGCAGTTACTCTTTCGGGACAGGGATCGCTGAAGCTTTCTTT. This gives the protein CASSYSFGTGIAEAFF.

The genes are TRBV24-1 and TRBJ1-5; D is uncertain. CDR1 is KGHDR, CDR2 SFDVKD, per germline. This CDR3 spans 14 amino acids. V shed 2 bases and J shed 0 bases, with 4 bases lying between them. CDR3 DNA sequence: TGTGCCACCAGTGATTATCGTAGCAATCAGCCCCAGCATTTT. It translates to CATSDYRSNQPQHF.

This rearrangement joins TRBV18 to TRBJ2-5; D unclear. The CDR3 is made up of 13 amino acids. V gave up 3 bases and J gave up 2 bases, with 7 bases separating them. Germline assignment: CDR1 KGHSH and CDR2 LQKENI. CDR3 sequence: CASSPSEQETQYF. The CDR3 nucleotides are TGTGCCAGCTCACCCTCAGAACAAGAGACCCAGTACTTC.

The V call is TRBV5-1, the J call TRBJ1-2, with D unclear. The V end was cut by 3 bases, the J end by 4 bases, with 16 bases between. CDR3 size: 15 residues. Germline V gene data show CDR1 as SGHRS and CDR2 as YFSETQ. The CDR3 protein is CASSSDRPGSYGYTF. The CDR3 DNA is TGCGCCAGCAGCTCGGACCGCCCCGGGAGCTATGGCTACACCTTC. Variable domain in full (rest from reference TRBV5-1 and TRBJ1-2): KAGVTQTPRYLIKTRGQQVTLSCSPISGHRSVSWYQQTPGQGLQFLFEYFSETQRNKGNFPGRFSGRQFSNSRSEMNVSTLELGDSALYLCASSSDRPGSYGYTFGSGTRLTVV.

This clone appeared a few times. One junction end does not reproduce the germline sequence, and a read error may be involved. V usage is TRBV7-7 and J usage is TRBJ2-1, with 9 bases that match TRBD1. Germline-derived CDR1 and CDR2 are SSHAT and FNYEAQ (reference sequence). The CDR3 has 16 amino acids. This CDR3 reads CASSLEGTGSYNEQFF. The CDR3, as DNA: TGTGCTAGCAGCTTAGAGGGGACAGGGTCCTACAATGAGCAGTTCTTC. Using reference TRBV7-7 and TRBJ2-1 for the parts outside the CDR3, the full variable domain is GAGVSQSPRYKVTKRGQDVTLRCDPISSHATLYWYQQALGQGPEFLTYFNYEAQPDKSGLPSDRFSAERPEGSISTLTIQRTEQRDSAMYRCASSLEGTGSYNEQFFGPGTRLTVL.

The CDR3 is CASQTRWGGVDYGYTF. The CDR3 DNA reads as TGTGCCAGTCAAACCCGTTGGGGGGGCGTTGACTATGGCTACACCTTC. The rearrangement uses TRBV19 and TRBJ1-2; possible D gene TRBD1, 6 bases. The V gene lost 8 bases and the J gene lost 3 bases, with 22 bases spanning the gap. CDR1 is LNHDA, CDR2 SQIVND, per germline (reference sequence). The CDR3 length is 16 residues. Supplemented by reference TRBV19 and TRBJ1-2, the full variable domain reads DGGITQSPKYLFRKEGQNVTLSCEQNLNHDAMYWYRQDPGQGLRLIYYSQIVNDFQKGDIAEGYSVSREKKESFPLTVTSAQKNPTAFYLCASQTRWGGVDYGYTFGSGTRLTVV.

The V gene is TRBV11-3, the J gene TRBJ2-1; TRBD2 is a possible D gene (6 bases). V lost 4 bases and J 5 bases, leaving 15 bases between the germline ends. The CDR3 has 15 residues. The germline CDR1 and CDR2 sequences are SGHNT and YENEEA. The CDR3 here is CASSSRTTPNNEQFF. The CDR3 DNA follows: TGTGCCAGCAGCTCACGGACTACCCCCAACAATGAGCAGTTCTTC.

The chain recombines TRBV13 with TRBJ2-3; D remains ambiguous. V lost 1 base and J 11 bases, leaving 10 bases between the germline ends. Germline V gene lookup returns CDR1 PRHDT and CDR2 FYEKMQ (reference sequence). CDR3 length: 12 amino acids. The CDR3, as DNA: TGTGCCAGCAGCTTAGATGAACGAGTGCAGTATTTT. Translating gives CASSLDERVQYF.

This sequence joins TRBV3-1 (or the pseudogene TRBV3-2) and TRBJ2-4; 7 bases match TRBD2. This CDR3 has 15 residues. With 0 bases clipped from V and 6 bases from J, the junction kept 5 bases outside the gene matches. Germline loops: CDR1 LGHDT, CDR2 YNNKEL (reference sequence). The CDR3 sequence is CASSQESGLGNIQYF. The CDR3 DNA sequence: TGTGCCAGCAGCCAAGAATCAGGACTAGGAAACATTCAGTACTTC.

The table lists this clone with a few counts. The chain is built from TRBV11-2 and TRBJ2-1; TRBD2 matches 11 bases. Looked up from germline, CDR1 is SGHAT and CDR2 is FQNNGV. J lost 5 bases, V lost 3 bases, and 3 bases had no gene match. The CDR3 is made up of 15 amino acids. The CDR3 DNA sequence: TGTGCCAGCAGCTTTAGCGGGGGGGCCCACAATGAGCAGTTCTTC. Protein product: CASSFSGGAHNEQFF.

The rearrangement links TRBV7-6 to TRBJ1-1, with 7 bases that match TRBD1. This CDR3 contains 15 residues. Per the germline V gene, CDR1 is SGHVS and CDR2 is FNYEAQ. V was clipped by 0 bases and J by 0 bases; unmatched bases: 1. The CDR3 nucleotides are TGTGCCAGCAGCTTAGCCGGGACAGTGAACACTGAAGCTTTCTTT. Amino acids: CASSLAGTVNTEAFF.

The chain carries TRBV28 and TRBJ1-6; D call uncertain. Trimming pared 6 bases from V and 1 base from J, leaving 10 bases between. The CDR3 length is 15 residues. CDR1 is MDHEN and CDR2 is SYDVKM in the germline V gene. The CDR3 nucleotides read TGTGCCAGCAGGCCGTTCGGGTCCTATAATTCACCCCTCCACTTT. Translation: CASRPFGSYNSPLHF. The entire variable domain, with the rest obtained from reference TRBV28 and TRBJ1-6, is as follows: DVKVTQSSRYLVKRTGEKVFLECVQDMDHENMFWYRQDPGLGLRLIYFSYDVKMKEKGDIPEGYSVSREKKERFSLILESASTNQTSMYLCASRPFGSYNSPLHFGNGTRLTVT.

This chain links TRBV6-4 with TRBJ1-6, with unresolved D. The V end lost 8 bases, the J end lost 5 bases, and 10 bases lay between the germline ends. Germline lookup yields CDR1 MRHNA and CDR2 SNTAGT. The CDR3 consists of 13 residues. The DNA of the CDR3 is TGTGCCAGCTCCGAGGATAATAATTCACCCCTCCACTTT. Translation: CASSEDNNSPLHF.

This clone was recorded once. The chain is built from TRBV28 and TRBJ2-5; 8 bases agree with TRBD1. V lost 2 bases to trimming and J lost 4 bases; unmatched junction nucleotides: 9. Germline V gives CDR1 MDHEN, CDR2 SYDVKM. The CDR3 sequence is 16 residues long. The CDR3 DNA sequence: TGTGCCAGCAGTTTAGCTCCGGGACAGGCTCTAGAGACCCAGTACTTC. Its translation: CASSLAPGQALETQYF.